This T cell receptor beta chain was observed in a study of blood T cell repertoires in COVID-19. Across the whole study: COVID-19 samples from acute and convalescent phases originated in the United States, Italy and Spain. The cDNA or gDNA used as material had been derived from T cells, B-cell-depleted T cells, or PBMCs.

V shed 2 bases and J shed 2 bases, with 6 bases lying between them. Germline V lookup: CDR1 SNHLY, CDR2 FYNNEI. The CDR3 sequence is 13 residues long. In this sample, this clone turned up a few times. In the authors' workflow: The assay estimated nucleated cells by amplifying reference gene primers. Repertoires were generated with immunoSEQ multiplex PCR, while TCRdb's copy carries only in-frame clones and drops some. The V and J calls and clone size are taken from that table; D and trimming were inferred from the DNA. This table holds about 340,000 clones, about 90% found once. While infection was still active, Seattle patients were enrolled and then followed longitudinally.

Sequencing was carried out using peripheral blood. The TCR was taken from a woman aged 50 to 60 with COVID-19, enrolled during active disease. This chain joins TRBV2 and TRBJ1-2; no definite D call. CDR3 nucleotide sequence: TGTGCCAGCAGTGAACCTAGCAACTATGGCTACACCTTC. Its protein is CASSEPSNYGYTF.